This record covers a single TCR beta chain. This clonotype showed up many times. Its antigen is unknown. No base quality values were provided; no much bigger clone lies one nucleotide off. These data come from a study of T cells in Graves' hyperthyroidism and ophthalmopathy (dated by TCRdb to the late 2010s). As for the study more broadly: Peripheral blood samples were taken at initial diagnosis, before any treatment was given. For training and testing, the 100 or so patients in the discovery cohort were randomly divided in a 7:3 ratio. In six Graves' hyperthyroidism patients, the study also compared T-cell repertoires from thyroid tissue with T-cell repertoires from blood. TCR Vbeta CDR3 sequencing of some 140 peripheral blood samples (over 40 ophthalmopathy, about 74 hyperthyroidism and some 17 progressor patients) is reported in the paper. An independent validation cohort of 18 to 20 hyperthyroidism patients and more than 15 patients who later progressed to ophthalmopathy tested prospective prediction of ophthalmopathy. TCR V-J signatures able to tell the groups apart were searched for in a discovery cohort of 100 patients, of whom 43 had Graves' ophthalmopathy and around 56 had stable Graves' hyperthyroidism. After sampling, hyperthyroidism patients received methimazole starting at 30 mg daily, and ophthalmopathy patients received high-dose intravenous methylprednisolone. Overall results and qualifications from the work: In validation, the model predicted progression to ophthalmopathy a median of about 6.5 months before onset, with approximately 70% sensitivity and roughly 73% specificity. A model built on a 13 V-J signature distinguished ophthalmopathy from stable hyperthyroidism, reaching 85% to 90% sensitivity and around 81% specificity in cross-validation and 80%/75% in testing. No statistical method was used to fix the sample size in advance, and group allocation was not hidden from the investigators. Most expanded thyroid clonotypes (frequency above 0.001) were also found in blood, which suggests that blood repertoires may mirror thyroid immune responses.

The TCR beta CDR3 regions were amplified from the RNA transcripts. A first-round RT-PCR of the TCR CDR3 used the HTBI primer set with the Qiagen OneStep RT-PCR kit. Libraries were constructed in a second round of multiplex PCR, after which size selection and purification were performed. The libraries were sequenced on an Illumina HiSeq2000 using paired-end 100 bp reads. The original methods were these. SOAPnuke was used to process the raw data, throwing out any read that contained adapters or uncalled bases, had a mean Phred below 15, or lacked an exact constant-primer or identifier match. High-quality paired reads were merged with COPE v1.2.5, and unique nucleotide sequences were defined as clonotypes. Clonotypes were aligned to IMGT TRBV, TRBD and TRBJ reference segments using MiTCR v1.1. The analysis was restricted to V-J combinations with a frequency above 0.0001, which together covered 99% to 99.2% of the repertoires. A TCS score was defined as the ratio of F50 (clonal expansion) to E x V (chaos), with BLOSUM62-based TCRdist applied between CDR3 peptides within each V-J. Welch's t-statistics and random forest reduced roughly 540 V-J features to about 13, which were used in a naive Bayes classifier (R e1071). The public reads were quality trimmed at Q25 with fastp and then assembled into clones with MiXCR by TCRdb, keeping productive beta chains. Each CDR3 protein gets just one entry, which takes the most common genes and DNA from the rows behind it. The V and J calls were not made by the authors but by TCRdb's processing. This sample gives hundreds of thousands of distinct CDR3 sequences in total; roughly 15% of them show up just once. The top ten constitute roughly 13% of the sample.

V loses 4 bases, J loses 0 bases, and the germline ends lie 16 bases apart. The CDR1 and CDR2 encoded by the germline V gene are SGHAT and FQNNGV. From the cysteine up to the phenylalanine, the CDR3 has a length of 18 residues. Kept here is only the CDR3 DNA, which spans 54 bases and is read in frame from base 1. Ophthalmopathy patients had moderately to severely active disease, Clinical Activity Score of at least 3, NOSPECS grade of at least 4, and duration under 3 months. Patients with uncontrolled infections, other autoimmune diseases, pregnancy or lactation were excluded. Diagnoses were established on the basis of clinical symptoms, serum thyroxine and TRAb, thyroid ultrasound, and orbital computed tomography. PBMCs were separated from 8 to 10 ml of fresh peripheral blood using Ficoll-Paque density gradient centrifugation. Trizol reagent was used to extract total RNA, and RNA quality was then checked on an Agilent 2100 Bioanalyzer.

The V gene is TRBV11-2 and the J gene is TRBJ2-6; the D gene remains uncertain. This TCR derives from a man between 18 and 35 years old with Graves' ophthalmopathy. The sequencing sample was made of blood. The encoded CDR3 is CASSYPARPGSGANVLTF. The DNA sequence is given as TGTGCCAGCAGCTACCCCGCGCGTCCGGGCTCTGGGGCCAACGTCCTGACTTTC.